This T cell receptor (beta chain) was sequenced during a study of memory CD4+ T cells and cytomegalovirus serostatus. Study context: Of the healthy Belgian adults, eight or nine were CMV seropositive and 20 to 30 seronegative.

Single viable CD3+CD4+CD8-CD45RO+ cells were sorted as the memory CD4+ T cells. Total CD4+ T cells were enriched by CD4 positive selection. V was clipped by 0 bases and J by 3 bases, with 11 bases between them. The CDR3 has 16 amino acids. The germline V gene has CDR1 MNHNS and CDR2 SASEGT. Original processing methods: After removing out-of-frame reads, 2 million to 2.5 million distinct TCRbeta sequences remained. Sequencing was performed with immunoSEQ multiplex PCR; in TCRdb, only in-frame clones are kept and a portion is missing. The V and J calls and clone size are taken from that table; D and trimming were inferred from the DNA. Of tens of thousands of clones in the sample, approximately 77% were seen once.

The chain recombines TRBV6-1 with TRBJ1-4; a weak D match, TRBD1 (6 bases). Input material: memory CD4+ T cells from blood. This TCR came from an adult in good health and CMV-seronegative. Some clones in this sample may be carry-over from other donors' samples. The CDR3 nucleotides are TGTGCCAGCAGTGAAGCGCAGGGGCGGCCTAATGAAAAACTGTTTTTT. As protein: CASSEAQGRPNEKLFF.